This TCR beta chain was documented in a study of blood T cell repertoires in COVID-19. As for the study in general: The samples span acute and convalescent COVID-19 from the United States, Italy and Spain. Sources were T cells, B-cell-depleted T cells, or PBMCs; the material itself was cDNA or gDNA.

As handled by the study authors: Using reference gene primer amplification, nucleated cell counts were estimated. Data came from immunoSEQ multiplex PCR; TCRdb stores just in-frame clones and leaves some out. V, J and clone size are those of that table, while D and trimming were read from the DNA. The table shows roughly 500,000 clones, with about 88% occurring only once. Patients in Seattle were enrolled during active infection, then followed longitudinally. Germline loops: CDR1 SEHNR, CDR2 FQNEAQ (reference sequence). Trimming stripped 2 bases from V and 0 bases from J, with 11 bases between. The CDR3 runs 17 residues.

What was sequenced was peripheral blood. The receptor was isolated from a man in his late teens or twenties with COVID-19, enrolled during active disease. This sequence joins TRBV7-9 and TRBJ2-6; the D is unclear. CDR3 bases: TGTGCCAGCAGCTTAAATATCCCCTACTCTGGGGCCAACGTCCTGACTTTC. It codes for CASSLNIPYSGANVLTF.